This T cell receptor (beta chain) is from a study of T cell responses to AZD1222 COVID-19 vaccine. The study's findings and limits: CD4 TCRs linked to vaccination spanned spike, dominating at 160-218 and 743-854.

Trimming pared 6 bases from V and 2 bases from J, leaving 11 bases between. Per the germline V gene, CDR1 is MNHEY and CDR2 is SVGAGI. The length of the CDR3 is 14 residues. TCRdb's copy holds only in-frame clones and misses some; the assay was immunoSEQ multiplex PCR. The sample lists about 140,000 clones, approximately 90% occurring once. This clone was seen once. Its target is not known. Source: peripheral blood, taken on day 0 of AZD1222 vaccination. The sequence was collected from an adult in good health. The gene calls are TRBV6-5 and TRBJ1-5; D remains ambiguous. CDR3 residues: CASSLTVGNQPQHF. The CDR3 region has the DNA TGTGCCAGCAGCTTGACGGTCGGCAATCAGCCCCAGCATTTT.